The source of this T cell receptor (beta chain) is a study of CD8 T cells in Susac syndrome. An input of about 0.45 to 1 ug of RNA was subjected to reverse transcription using random hexamers. MiXCR, applied by TCRdb to the immunoSEQ multiplex PCR reads, yields one record per CDR3 protein. The table includes under 95,000 distinct CDR3 sequences, just under 95% detected once. V lost 1 base to trimming and J lost 5 bases, with 8 bases between them. This CDR3 has 14 residues. Material for sequencing was CD4+ T cells from PBMCs. The source of this sequence is a human donor with Susac syndrome. This chain connects TRBV12-3 or TRBV12-4 to TRBJ2-2; D ambiguous. DNA of the CDR3: TGTGCCAGCAGTTTAGTTGTGGAGACCGGGGAGCTGTTTTTT. Translated: CASSLVVETGELFF.